Listed below are T cell receptor beta chains from one sample, sequenced in a study of blood T cell repertoires in COVID-19. TCRdb's copy holds only in-frame clones and misses some; the assay was immunoSEQ multiplex PCR. This sample has 55,000 to 75,000 clones, with around 87% found just once. Sequenced: peripheral blood. The receptors derive from a man aged 50-59 years with active COVID-19. CDR3s include the opening cysteine and the closing phenylalanine or tryptophan. D genes are given only for firm matches. Not every row has a clone size; where given, it reads once, few, many or a size class.

size: NA; D: NA; V: TRBV25-1; J: TRBJ2-5; DNA: TGTGCCAGCAGCGCGCTTGCGTACCAAGAGACCCAGTACTTC; CDR3: CASSALAYQETQYF
size: NA; D: NA; V: TRBV5-1; J: TRBJ2-7; DNA: TGCGCCAGCAGCTTGCGCGCGGGACAGACCTACGAGCAGTACTTC; CDR3: CASSLRAGQTYEQYF
size: NA; D: NA; V: TRBV7-2; J: TRBJ2-7; DNA: TGTGCCAGCAGCTTCCACTCCCAGGGAATCGAGCAGTACTTC; CDR3: CASSFHSQGIEQYF
size: few; D: NA; V: TRBV6-5; J: TRBJ1-2; DNA: TGTGCCAGCAGTCCCTGGGGCAGCACTAACTATGGCTACACCTTC; CDR3: CASSPWGSTNYGYTF
size: NA; D: TRBD1; V: TRBV7-3; J: TRBJ1-6; DNA: TGTGCCAGCAGCTTAATGGGACAGGGGTTTTATTCACCCCTCCACTTT; CDR3: CASSLMGQGFYSPLHF
size: once; D: NA; V: TRBV28; J: TRBJ1-2; DNA: TGTGCCAGCAGTTTTGGGGGCGACTATGGCTACACCTTC; CDR3: CASSFGGDYGYTF
size: once; D: NA; V: TRBV6-5; J: TRBJ2-7; DNA: TGTGCCAGCAGCGACATAATGGGGGCGGGCGAGCAGTACTTC; CDR3: CASSDIMGAGEQYF
size: NA; D: TRBD1; V: TRBV3-1/TRBV3-2; J: TRBJ1-2; DNA: TGTGCCAGCAGCCAAGTGACAGGGGCGGGCTACACCTTC; CDR3: CASSQVTGAGYTF
size: NA; D: NA; V: TRBV6-2/TRBV6-3; J: TRBJ1-1; DNA: TGTGCCAGCAGTTGGACTTATCGGAACACTGAAGCTTTCTTT; CDR3: CASSWTYRNTEAFF
size: NA; D: TRBD1; V: TRBV10-2; J: TRBJ1-2; DNA: TGCGCCAGCAGTGGAGTACAGGGGGGGGCGGATGGCTACACCTTC; CDR3: CASSGVQGGADGYTF
size: NA; D: TRBD1; V: TRBV6-6; J: TRBJ1-4; DNA: TGTGCCAGCAGCATTGACAGGGGCACTAATGAAAAACTGTTTTTT; CDR3: CASSIDRGTNEKLFF
size: NA; D: NA; V: TRBV27; J: TRBJ2-7; DNA: TGTGCCAGCAGTTTAAAGGAGACAGGATACGAGCAGTACTTC; CDR3: CASSLKETGYEQYF
size: NA; D: TRBD1; V: TRBV4-1; J: TRBJ1-6; DNA: TGCGCCAGCAGCCAAGAGGCAGGGGGATCACCCCTCCACTTT; CDR3: CASSQEAGGSPLHF
size: NA; D: NA; V: TRBV6-2/TRBV6-3; J: TRBJ1-5; DNA: TGTGCCAGCAGTGGAGGGAGGCAGCCCCAGCATTTT; CDR3: CASSGGRQPQHF
size: NA; D: NA; V: TRBV7-9; J: TRBJ2-1; DNA: TGTGCCAGCAGCTCGACAGGACAATTGTACAATGAGCAGTTCTTC; CDR3: CASSSTGQLYNEQFF
size: NA; D: NA; V: TRBV9; J: TRBJ2-7; DNA: TGTGCCAGCAGCGTAGATGTGGGGCGCGAGCAGTACTTC; CDR3: CASSVDVGREQYF
size: NA; D: NA; V: TRBV2; J: TRBJ2-5; DNA: TGTGCCAGCAGGACTTTTCTGGGAGAGACCCAGTACTTC; CDR3: CASRTFLGETQYF
size: NA; D: NA; V: TRBV19; J: TRBJ2-7; DNA: TGTGCCAGTAGTATGAATGGGGCAGCCACCTACGAGCAGTACTTC; CDR3: CASSMNGAATYEQYF
size: NA; D: NA; V: TRBV14; J: TRBJ1-1; DNA: TGTGCCAGCAGCGGAGAGCTGAACACTGAAGCTTTCTTT; CDR3: CASSGELNTEAFF
size: NA; D: NA; V: TRBV3-1/TRBV3-2; J: TRBJ1-2; DNA: TGTGCCAGCAGCCAAGACGGGGGAATGAATGGCTACACCTTC; CDR3: CASSQDGGMNGYTF
size: NA; D: NA; V: TRBV12-2; J: TRBJ2-7; DNA: TGTGCAAGTCGCTTAGTCTGTGCGGGACGGAGCTCCTACGAGCAGTACTTC; CDR3: CASRLVCAGRSSYEQYF
size: NA; D: NA; V: TRBV7-2; J: TRBJ1-6; DNA: TGTGCCAGCAGCTTACTGGGGGCGGGGGGTTCACCCCTCCACTTT; CDR3: CASSLLGAGGSPLHF
size: NA; D: NA; V: TRBV5-4; J: TRBJ1-1; DNA: TGTGCCAGCAATAACAGGAACACTGAAGCTTTCTTT; CDR3: CASNNRNTEAFF
size: few; D: NA; V: TRBV7-9; J: TRBJ1-1; DNA: TGTGCCACCGGGGGGACCGCTTCGTGGACTGAAGCTTTCTTT; CDR3: CATGGTASWTEAFF
size: NA; D: NA; V: TRBV7-9; J: TRBJ2-5; DNA: TGTGCCAGCAGCACCTCTGGGGCCGAGACCCAGTACTTC; CDR3: CASSTSGAETQYF
size: NA; D: TRBD1; V: TRBV9; J: TRBJ1-2; DNA: TGTGCCAGCAGCGAGGGTTCAGGGGGAGGACTCAACTATGGCTACACCTTC; CDR3: CASSEGSGGGLNYGYTF
size: NA; D: TRBD1; V: TRBV11-2; J: TRBJ1-1; DNA: TGTGCCAGCAGCCGACAGACAGGGTCCTTTGAAGCTTTCTTT; CDR3: CASSRQTGSFEAFF
size: NA; D: NA; V: TRBV4-1; J: TRBJ1-1; DNA: TGCGCCAGCAGCCAAGGGGAAGGGAGTGGAGACACTGAAGCTTTCTTT; CDR3: CASSQGEGSGDTEAFF